This T cell receptor beta chain is drawn from a study of blood T cell repertoires in COVID-19. Whole-study context: Both acute and convalescent COVID-19 samples were obtained from the United States, Italy and Spain. In each case, the material was cDNA or gDNA derived from T cells, B-cell-depleted T cells, or PBMCs.

There are 13 residues in the CDR3. Trimming shortened V by 0 bases and J by 8 bases, and 10 bases separated the two germline ends. Germline V CDR1 and CDR2: MNHEY, SVGAGI. In the original processing: Quantification of nucleated cells was approximated via reference gene primer amplification. Assay used: immunoSEQ multiplex PCR; TCRdb lists only in-frame clones, some missing. V and J calls plus clone size are reproduced from that table; the DNA served to infer D and trimming. Of around 270,000 clones in the sample, 75% to 90% are singletons; the top ten hold approximately 2%. Only one count was recorded for this clone.

The material sequenced was peripheral blood. The sequence came from a man under 40 with active or convalescent COVID-19. The chain couples TRBV6-5 to TRBJ1-2; D remains ambiguous. The CDR3 here is CASSYSSGEGYTF. The CDR3 DNA reads as TGTGCCAGCAGTTACTCATCCGGGGAAGGCTACACCTTC.